The next 17 T cell receptor beta chains were all read from a single sample in a study of shared clonotypes between healthy human individuals. The table came from immunoSEQ multiplex PCR; TCRdb's copy has only in-frame clones and leaves some out. This repertoire shows approximately 1,000,000 clones, 77% found once; its top ten account for 0.85% to 1%. Sequenced material: memory CD4+ T cells from PBMCs. Subset meaning: CD45RA-negative fraction. The receptors were sampled from a man younger than 35 in good health. Some clones in this sample may be carry-over from other donors' samples.

This clone was observed a single time. V gene TRBV5-6 combines with J gene TRBJ2-4; D is possibly TRBD2 (6 bases). The CDR3 has 14 residues. The ends were cut back, 4 bases at V and 0 bases at J, with 8 bases in the middle. The germline V gene has CDR1 SGHDT and CDR2 YYEEEE. Written as DNA, the CDR3 is TGTGCCAGCAGCGCGGGGCTAGCCAAAAACATTCAGTACTTC. Its translation is CASSAGLAKNIQYF.

The chain combines TRBV28 with TRBJ1-4, with D unclear. CDR3 length: 14 amino acids. V dropped 3 bases and J dropped 8 bases, with 13 bases sitting between them. Germline V gene data show CDR1 as MDHEN and CDR2 as SYDVKM. Here the CDR3 DNA reads TGTGCCAGCAGTTTCGAGGGTCGGAAAGAAAAACTGTTTTTT. Its protein product is CASSFEGRKEKLFF.

The chain is built from TRBV2 and TRBJ2-1, with 10 bases identical to TRBD1. The CDR3 loop spans 15 amino acids. J gave up 3 bases and V 6 bases, and 5 bases lay outside the gene matches. Germline CDR1 and CDR2: SNHLY and FYNNEI. CDR3 sequence: CASSRDRGNYNEQFF. The CDR3 nucleotides are TGTGCCAGCAGCAGGGACAGGGGAAACTACAATGAGCAGTTCTTC.

The chain joins TRBV7-8 to TRBJ2-2; 12 bases align to TRBD2. J gave up 7 bases and V 4 bases, and 7 bases lay outside the gene matches. Germline CDR1 and CDR2: SGHVS and FQNEAQ. This CDR3 region has 16 residues. The CDR3 DNA sequence: TGTGCCAGCAGCTCTGGACTAGCGGGAATAGGCGGGGAGCTGTTTTTT. This gives the protein CASSSGLAGIGGELFF.

The CDR3 protein is CASSKTTDEKLFF. CDR3 bases: TGTGCCAGCAGTAAGACAACCGATGAAAAACTGTTTTTT. This rearrangement joins TRBV5-8 to TRBJ1-4; no clear D. This CDR3 comprises 13 residues. The germline V and J ends were trimmed by 5 bases and 6 bases, with 11 bases remaining between them. The germline gives CDR1 SGHTS, CDR2 YDEGEE. Drawing the rest from reference TRBV5-8 and TRBJ1-4, the complete variable domain is EAGVTQSPTHLIKTRGQQATLRCSPISGHTSVYWYQQALGLGLQFLLWYDEGEERNRGNFPPRFSGRQFPNYSSELNVNALELEDSALYLCASSKTTDEKLFFGSGTQLSVL.

The J gene is TRBJ1-3, the V gene TRBV11-2; D is unclear. Per the germline V gene, CDR1 is SGHAT and CDR2 is FQNNGV. The V gene lost 1 base and the J gene lost 2 bases, with 15 bases spanning the gap. This CDR3 has 17 amino acids. The CDR3 nucleotides are TGTGCCAGCAGCTTAGGGTATTTGGGTTCCCCTGGAAACACCATATATTTT. Translating gives CASSLGYLGSPGNTIYF.

This clone appeared a few times. This chain joins TRBV7-2 and TRBJ1-1; a weak D match, TRBD1 (5 bases). The CDR3 covers 13 residues. Germline values: CDR1 SGHTA, CDR2 FQGNSA. Trimming pared 5 bases from V and 6 bases from J, leaving 13 bases between. CDR3 DNA: TGTGCCAGCAGCGGCAGGGTTAACGCTGAAGCTTTCTTT. This translates into CASSGRVNAEAFF.

The gene calls are TRBV30 and TRBJ1-4, with D possibly TRBD1 on 5 matching bases. Germline V gene data show CDR1 as GTSNPN and CDR2 as SVGIG (reference sequence). The V and J ends lost 2 bases and 1 base respectively, with 11 bases between them. CDR3 length equals 15 residues. CDR3 in DNA: TGTGCCTGGAGTACCGGGGGGGGAACTAATGAAAAACTGTTTTTT. As protein: CAWSTGGGTNEKLFF.

The chain is built from TRBV5-5 and TRBJ1-4; perhaps TRBD1 as D (5 bases). Germline CDR1 and CDR2: SGHKS and YYEKEE (reference sequence). V was cut by 6 bases and J by 7 bases, with 13 bases left in between. The CDR3 loop spans 13 amino acids. The CDR3 nucleotides are TGTGCCAGCAATTTCCAGGGAACTGAAAAACTGTTTTTT. This translates into CASNFQGTEKLFF.

This clone was seen only once. The chain employs TRBV28 and TRBJ2-3, with 10 bases fitting TRBD2. Germline CDR1 is MDHEN and CDR2 is SYDVKM. The CDR3 has 16 residues. V gave up 2 bases and J gave up 1 base; unmatched junction bases: 3. CDR3 DNA sequence: TGTGCCAGCAGTTTAGCGGGGACTAGCGGCACAGATACGCAGTATTTT. Encoded protein: CASSLAGTSGTDTQYF.

This clone was observed a single time. The V gene is TRBV21-1, the J gene TRBJ1-5. TRBV21-1 has pseudogene status. The CDR3 is 16 residues long. The CDR3 coding sequence is TGTGCCAGCAGCGGTGGCAGCCCGTTGGGCAATCAGCCCCAGCATTTT. Translating gives CASSGGSPLGNQPQHF.

The V call is TRBV7-3, the J call TRBJ2-3; no clear D gene. V shed 4 bases and J shed 4 bases, with 12 bases lying between them. This CDR3 spans 14 amino acids. Germline assignment: CDR1 SGHTA and CDR2 FQGTGA. The CDR3 DNA reads TGTGCCAGCAGCTACTTTCTGCCCCCAGATACGCAGTATTTT. Protein: CASSYFLPPDTQYF. The full variable domain, completed using reference TRBV7-3 and TRBJ2-3, is GAGVSQTPSNKVTEKGKYVELRCDPISGHTALYWYRQSLGQGPEFLIYFQGTGAADDSGLPNDRFFAVRPEGSVSTLKIQRTERGDSAVYLCASSYFLPPDTQYFGPGTRLTVL.

This sequence joins TRBV5-1 and TRBJ2-2; D is tentatively TRBD1 or TRBD2 (6 bases each). The CDR3 contains 15 residues. The germline gives CDR1 SGHRS, CDR2 YFSETQ. Trimming took 4 bases from V and 6 from J, leaving 16 bases between them. DNA of the CDR3: TGCGCCAGCAGCGGCGGGACATCGAAGGCCGGGGAGCTGTTTTTT. Translation: CASSGGTSKAGELFF.

This clone appeared many times. The rearrangement uses TRBV7-8 and TRBJ2-3, with 8 bases fitting TRBD2. The CDR3 is 15 amino acids. Germline V CDR1 and CDR2: SGHVS, FQNEAQ. V trimming: 5 bases; J trimming: 0 bases; junction bases outside the gene matches: 4. The CDR3 is CASSRAGESTDTQYF. The DNA for the CDR3 is TGTGCCAGCAGCAGAGCGGGAGAAAGCACAGATACGCAGTATTTT.

In its sample, this clone was seen once. The V gene is TRBV28, the J gene TRBJ1-2; 7 bases fit TRBD1. Trimming at V came to 5 bases and at J to 3 bases, leaving 3 bases not matched to a gene. This CDR3 spans 13 amino acids. Per the germline V gene, CDR1 is MDHEN and CDR2 is SYDVKM. As DNA, the CDR3 is TGTGCCAGCAGTGCCGGGACAGACTATGGCTACACCTTC. Protein: CASSAGTDYGYTF.

V gene TRBV5-1 combines with J gene TRBJ1-1, with a tentative D call TRBD1 (6 bases). CDR3 length: 14 residues. The V and J ends lost 5 bases and 3 bases respectively, with 14 bases between them. The germline V gene has CDR1 SGHRS and CDR2 YFSETQ. For the CDR3, the DNA is TGCGCCAGCAGGGATCAGGGGATCGACACTGAAGCTTTCTTT. It encodes CASRDQGIDTEAFF.

This clone was detected once. The chain recombines TRBV9 with TRBJ1-1; perhaps TRBD1 as D (6 bases). The CDR3 totals 16 residues. V was clipped by 0 bases and J by 2 bases, with 14 bases between them. From germline, CDR1 is SGDLS and CDR2 YYNGEE. The DNA of the CDR3 is TGTGCCAGCAGCGTAGGCAGGGGCCCTAACAACACTGAAGCTTTCTTT. Its protein product is CASSVGRGPNNTEAFF.